This TCR beta chain stems from a study of shared clonotypes between healthy human individuals. The assay was immunoSEQ multiplex PCR, and TCRdb's table has in-frame clones only and misses some. The sample has about 680,000 clones, 55% to 85% seen once. For this clone: Different DNA sequences within this sample yield the same CDR3.

Between the trimmed V and J ends, which lost 1 base and 5 bases, there was a span of 2 bases. The CDR3 is 11 residues long. Germline V gene lookup returns CDR1 SGHDN and CDR2 FVKESK. The chain couples TRBV14 to TRBJ2-5; D call uncertain. The receptor's source is a woman aged 25 to 39 in good health. Sequenced input: memory CD4+ T cells sorted from blood. Indicated subset: CD45RA-negative fraction. The CDR3 loop reads CASSQAETQYF. The CDR3 nucleotides are TGTGCCAGCAGCCAAGCGGAGACCCAGTACTTC.